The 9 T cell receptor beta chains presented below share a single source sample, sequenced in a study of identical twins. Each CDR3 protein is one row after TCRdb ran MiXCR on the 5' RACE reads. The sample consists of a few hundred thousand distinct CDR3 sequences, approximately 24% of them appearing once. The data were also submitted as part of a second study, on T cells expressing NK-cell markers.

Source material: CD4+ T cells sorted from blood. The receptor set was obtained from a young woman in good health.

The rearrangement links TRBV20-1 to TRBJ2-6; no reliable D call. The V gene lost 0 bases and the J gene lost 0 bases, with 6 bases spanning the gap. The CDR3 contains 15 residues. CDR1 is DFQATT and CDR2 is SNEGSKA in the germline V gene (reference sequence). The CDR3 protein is CSARDPLSGANVLTF. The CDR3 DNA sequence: TGCAGTGCTAGAGATCCGCTCTCTGGGGCCAACGTCCTGACTTTC.

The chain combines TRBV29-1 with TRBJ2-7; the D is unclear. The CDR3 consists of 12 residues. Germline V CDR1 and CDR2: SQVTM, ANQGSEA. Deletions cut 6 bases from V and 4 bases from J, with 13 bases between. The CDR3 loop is CSVTQMNYEQYF. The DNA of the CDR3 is TGCAGCGTGACTCAAATGAATTACGAGCAGTACTTC.

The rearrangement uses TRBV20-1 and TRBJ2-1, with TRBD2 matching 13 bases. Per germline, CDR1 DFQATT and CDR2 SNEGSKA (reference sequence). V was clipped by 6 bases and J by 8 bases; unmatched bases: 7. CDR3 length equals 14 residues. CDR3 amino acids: CSAIPGLAGYEQFF. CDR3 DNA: TGCAGTGCCATACCGGGACTAGCGGGGTATGAGCAGTTCTTC.

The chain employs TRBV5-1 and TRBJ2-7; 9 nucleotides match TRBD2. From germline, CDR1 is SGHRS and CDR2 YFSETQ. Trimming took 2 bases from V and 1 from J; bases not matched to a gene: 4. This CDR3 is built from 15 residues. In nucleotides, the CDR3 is TGCGCCAGCAGCTTAGGTAGCGGGGGATCCTACGAGCAGTACTTC. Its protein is CASSLGSGGSYEQYF. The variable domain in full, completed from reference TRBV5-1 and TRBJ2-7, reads KAGVTQTPRYLIKTRGQQVTLSCSPISGHRSVSWYQQTPGQGLQFLFEYFSETQRNKGNFPGRFSGRQFSNSRSEMNVSTLELGDSALYLCASSLGSGGSYEQYFGPGTRLTVT.

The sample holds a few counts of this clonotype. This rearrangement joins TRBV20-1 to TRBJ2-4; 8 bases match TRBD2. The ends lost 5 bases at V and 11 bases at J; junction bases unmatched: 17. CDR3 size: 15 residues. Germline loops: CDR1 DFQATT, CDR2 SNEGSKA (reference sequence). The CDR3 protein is CSAETPGGALSVQYF. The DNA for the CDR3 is TGCAGTGCTGAGACGCCCGGGGGGGCCCTCTCTGTTCAGTACTTC.

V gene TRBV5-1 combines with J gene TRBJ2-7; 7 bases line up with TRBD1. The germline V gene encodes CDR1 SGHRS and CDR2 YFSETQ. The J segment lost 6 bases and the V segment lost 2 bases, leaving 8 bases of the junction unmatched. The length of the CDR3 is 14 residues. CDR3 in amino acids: CASSLGGQETEQYF. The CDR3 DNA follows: TGCGCCAGCAGCTTAGGCGGACAGGAGACCGAGCAGTACTTC.

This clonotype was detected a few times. CDR3 sequence (DNA): TGTGCCAGCAGCTTTGTAGTTAACACTGAAGCTTTCTTT. Translation gives CASSFVVNTEAFF. This sequence joins TRBV7-9 and TRBJ1-1; no clear D. Germline CDR1 reads SEHNR; CDR2 reads FQNEAQ (reference sequence). Between the trimmed V and J ends, which lost 3 bases and 2 bases, there was a span of 7 bases. CDR3 size: 13 residues.

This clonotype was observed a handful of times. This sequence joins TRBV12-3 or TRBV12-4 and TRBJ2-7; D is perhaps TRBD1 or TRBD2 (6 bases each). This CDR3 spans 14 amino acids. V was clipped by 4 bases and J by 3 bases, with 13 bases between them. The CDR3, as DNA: TGTGCCAGCAGTTGGACGGGGGCGATCTACGAGCAGTACTTC. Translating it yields CASSWTGAIYEQYF.

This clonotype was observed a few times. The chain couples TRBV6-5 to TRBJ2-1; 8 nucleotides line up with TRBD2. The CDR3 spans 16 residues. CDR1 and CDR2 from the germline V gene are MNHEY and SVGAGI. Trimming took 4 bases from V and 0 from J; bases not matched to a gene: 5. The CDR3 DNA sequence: TGTGCCAGCAGTTTGACTAGCGAGAGCTCCTACAATGAGCAGTTCTTC. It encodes CASSLTSESSYNEQFF.